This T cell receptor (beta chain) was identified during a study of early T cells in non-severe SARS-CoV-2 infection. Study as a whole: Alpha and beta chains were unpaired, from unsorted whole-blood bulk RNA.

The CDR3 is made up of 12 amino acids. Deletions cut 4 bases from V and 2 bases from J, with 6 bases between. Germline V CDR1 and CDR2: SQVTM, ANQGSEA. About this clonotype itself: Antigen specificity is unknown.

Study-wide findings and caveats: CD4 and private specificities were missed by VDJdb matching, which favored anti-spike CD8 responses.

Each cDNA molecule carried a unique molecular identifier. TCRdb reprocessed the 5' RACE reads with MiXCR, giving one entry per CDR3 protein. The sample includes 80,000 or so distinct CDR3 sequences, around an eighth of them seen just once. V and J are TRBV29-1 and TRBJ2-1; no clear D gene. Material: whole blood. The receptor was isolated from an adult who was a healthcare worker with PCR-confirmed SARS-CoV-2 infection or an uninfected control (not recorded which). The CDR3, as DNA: TGCAGCGTTGCGGGCCCCTACAATGAGCAGTTCTTC. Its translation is CSVAGPYNEQFF.